This T cell receptor (beta chain) was sequenced in a study of cytomegalovirus exposure and HLA in healthy donors. The study's findings and limits: It has been reported that TCR beta sequences accurately predicted the HLA-A and HLA-B alleles of most subjects. Only CMV serostatus was available as immune exposure information. A previous analysis found most TCR beta V segments productive roughly 90% or roughly 30% of the time.

The germline V gene has CDR1 KGHSH and CDR2 LQKENI. CDR3 size: 16 residues. Trimming left V 6 bases short and J 0 bases short, with 15 bases between. On this clone itself: As yet, its antigen is unknown.

Researchers ran the PCR with 60 Vbeta and 13 Jbeta primers. Only in-frame clones appear in the TCRdb table, and some are missing; sequencing was by immunoSEQ multiplex PCR. The table shows roughly 84,000 clones, with 78% occurring only once. The sample taken for sequencing was PBMCs. This sequence originates from a male donor in good health and CMV-seropositive. The chain recombines TRBV18 with TRBJ1-5; D might be TRBD1 (5 bases). Written as DNA, the CDR3 is TGTGCCAGCTCCCGCGGGACTCCTGATAGCAATCAGCCCCAGCATTTT. It yields the protein CASSRGTPDSNQPQHF.